Sequencing of this T cell receptor (beta chain) was carried out in a study of T cell changes during pregnancy in multiple sclerosis. In its sample, this clone was seen once. Clones were read by immunoSEQ multiplex PCR, and TCRdb kept only the in-frame ones, dropping some. This table holds tens of thousands of clones, about 91% found once. The starting material was PBMCs, obtained in the first trimester of pregnancy. The receptor's source is a female donor in good health, serving as a control in a pregnancy study. Some clones in this sample may be carry-over from other donors' samples.

The CDR3 DNA reads as TGTGCCAGCAGCTTAGCGGGAGGGCGTTACAATGAGCAGTTCTTC. Translated, it gives CASSLAGGRYNEQFF. The chain is built from TRBV5-4 and TRBJ2-1; 10 bases match TRBD2. The CDR3 contains 15 residues. Losses at the gene ends were 2 bases for V and 4 bases for J; bases not matched to a gene: 3. The V gene's germline CDR1 is SGHNT and CDR2 YYREEE (reference sequence).